This T cell receptor beta chain was identified in a study of monozygotic twins with cystic fibrosis. Study summary: Library input was about 3.3 micrograms of fragmented DNA, with approximately 16 PCR cycles.

Trimming pared 2 bases from V and 5 bases from J, leaving 3 bases between. This CDR3 is built from 11 residues. Germline assignment: CDR1 MDHEN and CDR2 SYDVKM. Some clones are missing from TCRdb's copy, which holds only in-frame ones; the method was immunoSEQ multiplex PCR. The sample contains about 14,000 clones, approximately 92% of which appear only once. Note on this clone: The antigen remains unidentified.

Findings and caveats of the study: Low clonality (median roughly 0.0099) suggested a mostly naive repertoire.

Sequences were obtained from blood. The chain is built from TRBV28 and TRBJ1-1; D is uncertain. This receptor was taken from a girl aged 2-9 years with cystic fibrosis. CDR3 residues: CASSLGTEAFF. DNA of the CDR3: TGTGCCAGCAGTTTAGGGACTGAAGCTTTCTTT.